Below are 20 T cell receptor beta chains sequenced from a single sample in a study of memory CD4+ T cells and cytomegalovirus serostatus. The sort gate was single viable CD3+CD4+CD8-CD45RO+ cells for memory CD4+ T cells. Sequencing was performed with immunoSEQ multiplex PCR; in TCRdb, only in-frame clones are kept and a portion is missing. This table holds tens of thousands of clones, 70% to 85% found once. Source material: memory CD4+ T cells from blood. These receptor sequences come from an adult in good health and CMV-seronegative.

The V and J genes are TRBV28 and TRBJ2-1; 12 bases are a match to TRBD2. Germline assignment: CDR1 MDHEN and CDR2 SYDVKM. CDR3 length: 16 amino acids. The V segment lost 6 bases and the J segment 8 bases; nucleotides outside the gene matches: 11. The CDR3 loop is CASSHRWTSGTDEQFF. The CDR3 coding sequence is TGTGCCAGCAGCCATCGGTGGACTAGCGGGACGGATGAGCAGTTCTTC.

The chain uses TRBV18 and TRBJ2-5; TRBD2 matches at 7 bases. With V trimmed by 5 bases and J by 3 bases, 9 bases remained unmatched. Looked up from germline, CDR1 is KGHSH and CDR2 is LQKENI. CDR3 size: 15 residues. The DNA of the CDR3 is TGTGCCAGCTCAAACTGGAAGCGGGAAAAAGAGACCCAGTACTTC. It translates to CASSNWKREKETQYF.

This clone was counted only a few times. The chain employs TRBV2 and TRBJ2-3, with 8 bases identical to TRBD1. The V gene's germline CDR1 is SNHLY and CDR2 FYNNEI. V lost 5 bases, J lost 2 bases, and 6 bases stayed unmatched. CDR3 length: 15 amino acids. The CDR3 region has the DNA TGTGCCAGCAGTCGGCAGGGGGCCTACACAGATACGCAGTATTTT. Protein product: CASSRQGAYTDTQYF. Full variable domain (remainder filled in from reference TRBV2 and TRBJ2-3): EPEVTQTPSHQVTQMGQEVILRCVPISNHLYFYWYRQILGQKVEFLVSFYNNEISEKSEIFDDQFSVERPDGSNFTLKIRSTKLEDSAMYFCASSRQGAYTDTQYFGPGTRLTVL.

V is TRBV5-1 and J is TRBJ2-1; D assignment may be TRBD1 or TRBD2 (5 bases each). Germline CDR1 reads SGHRS; CDR2 reads YFSETQ. CDR3 length: 14 residues. Trimming cost V 4 bases and J 9 bases, with 17 bases left between them. CDR3 sequence (DNA): TGCGCCAGCAGCGGCGCAGGGAGTGGTTCTGAGCAGTTCTTC. Translation gives CASSGAGSGSEQFF. Using reference TRBV5-1 and TRBJ2-1 for the parts outside the CDR3, the full variable domain is KAGVTQTPRYLIKTRGQQVTLSCSPISGHRSVSWYQQTPGQGLQFLFEYFSETQRNKGNFPGRFSGRQFSNSRSEMNVSTLELGDSALYLCASSGAGSGSEQFFGPGTRLTVL.

The V and J genes are TRBV5-5 and TRBJ1-4, with D maybe TRBD1 (5 bases). V was clipped by 0 bases and J by 3 bases, with 6 bases between them. This CDR3 is built from 14 residues. Germline V gene sequence: CDR1 SGHKS, CDR2 YYEKEE (reference sequence). CDR3 nucleotide sequence: TGTGCCAGCAGCTTGGGGGACTCTAATGAAAAACTGTTTTTT. It encodes CASSLGDSNEKLFF.

The rearrangement links TRBV28 to TRBJ2-1; 8 positions match TRBD2. V lost 2 bases, J lost 7 bases, and 13 bases stayed unmatched. The CDR3 length is 17 residues. Per germline, CDR1 MDHEN and CDR2 SYDVKM. The CDR3 here is CASSLMFPAGAENEQFF. The CDR3 bases are TGTGCCAGCAGTTTAATGTTTCCAGCGGGAGCGGAAAATGAGCAGTTCTTC.

The chain couples TRBV30 to TRBJ2-3, with D unresolved. Germline-derived CDR1 and CDR2 are GTSNPN and SVGIG (reference sequence). The V and J ends lost 3 bases and 0 bases respectively, with 10 bases between them. CDR3 length equals 14 residues. The CDR3, as DNA: TGTGCCTGGAGGGGCAGCTATAGCACAGATACGCAGTATTTT. Translating it yields CAWRGSYSTDTQYF.

CDR3: CASSPNNRGNEQFF. In nucleotides, the CDR3 is TGCGCCAGCAGCCCAAACAACAGGGGCAATGAGCAGTTCTTC. The chain carries TRBV5-1 and TRBJ2-1, with 7 nucleotides matching TRBD1. Germline assignment: CDR1 SGHRS and CDR2 YFSETQ. This CDR3 region has 14 residues. V trimming: 4 bases; J trimming: 6 bases; junction bases outside the gene matches: 7.

The chain employs TRBV7-8 and TRBJ2-3, with 8 positions matching TRBD2. V gave up 2 bases and J gave up 2 bases; unmatched junction bases: 9. Germline V gene data show CDR1 as SGHVS and CDR2 as FQNEAQ. The CDR3 spans 17 residues. The DNA for the CDR3 is TGTGCCAGCAGCTTATTAGGTAGCGGGGCCCTCACAGATACGCAGTATTTT. The encoded protein is CASSLLGSGALTDTQYF.

CDR3 DNA sequence: TGTGCCAGCAGCCCGGACAGGGAGTATGGCTACACCTTC. Its translation: CASSPDREYGYTF. This rearrangement joins TRBV2 to TRBJ1-2, with 8 bases that match TRBD1. The CDR3 is 13 residues long. Germline CDR1 SNHLY, CDR2 FYNNEI. V lost 6 bases, J lost 5 bases, and 5 bases stayed unmatched.

The rearrangement uses TRBV4-2 and TRBJ2-7, with no clear D. The CDR3 loop spans 15 amino acids. The germline CDR1 and CDR2 sequences are LGHNA and YNFKEQ. V was shortened by 0 bases and J by 0 bases, with 9 bases between the two germline ends. The CDR3 DNA is TGTGCCAGCAGCCAAGATTATGGTGGCTCCTACGAGCAGTACTTC. This translates into CASSQDYGGSYEQYF.

The rearrangement links TRBV10-3 to TRBJ1-2; 7 nucleotides line up with TRBD1. CDR1 is ENHRY, CDR2 SYGVKD, per germline. The J segment lost 5 bases and the V segment lost 11 bases, leaving 11 bases of the junction unmatched. CDR3 length: 13 residues. The CDR3 sequence: CASTGTEKYGYTF. As DNA, the CDR3 is TGTGCCTCGACCGGGACAGAAAAATATGGCTACACCTTC.

This clone was seen only once. The chain carries TRBV7-2 and TRBJ1-1, with no clear D. CDR1 and CDR2 (germline): SGHTA, FQGNSA. Trimming stripped 5 bases from V and 3 bases from J, with 13 bases between. This CDR3 region has 14 residues. The CDR3 bases are TGTGCCAGCAGCCCCGGGCAGACGTACACTGAAGCTTTCTTT. It translates to CASSPGQTYTEAFF.

The rearrangement joins TRBV19 to TRBJ2-5; 8 bases align to TRBD2. The CDR3 has 13 amino acids. The V gene end was trimmed by 4 bases and the J gene end by 4 bases; junction bases not matched to a gene: 2. The germline CDR1 and CDR2 sequences are LNHDA and SQIVND (reference sequence). The DNA for the CDR3 is TGTGCCAGTAGTACTAGCGGGCGAGAGACCCAGTACTTC. Encoded protein: CASSTSGRETQYF.

As regards this clone: This sample includes further DNA sequences coding for the same CDR3. The genes are TRBV7-9 and TRBJ2-2; 9 nucleotides agree with TRBD2. Per the germline V gene, CDR1 is SEHNR and CDR2 is FQNEAQ (reference sequence). V dropped 0 bases and J dropped 0; count of bases not matched to a gene: 2. The CDR3 length is 17 residues. CDR3 nucleotides: TGTGCCAGCAGCTTAGCTAGCGGGGGACCGAACACCGGGGAGCTGTTTTTT. This translates into CASSLASGGPNTGELFF.

This chain connects TRBV19 to TRBJ1-5; D unclear. The V and J ends lost 3 bases and 3 bases respectively, with 9 bases between them. This CDR3 region has 14 residues. CDR1 and CDR2 (germline): LNHDA, SQIVND (reference sequence). This CDR3 is CASSIGRFNQPQHF. The CDR3 nucleotides are TGTGCCAGTAGTATCGGCAGATTCAATCAGCCCCAGCATTTT.

A few counts support this clone. The rearrangement links TRBV30 to TRBJ1-1; 9 bases match TRBD1. V lost 2 bases and J lost 2; bases outside the gene matches: 3. The V gene's germline CDR1 is GTSNPN and CDR2 SVGIG (reference sequence). This CDR3 has 14 amino acids. The CDR3 nucleotides read TGTGCCTGGAGTAGACAGGGGGTTAACACTGAAGCTTTCTTT. Its protein product is CAWSRQGVNTEAFF.

The chain is built from TRBV28 and TRBJ2-1; tentative D call: TRBD1 (5 bases). Between the trimmed V and J ends, which lost 8 bases and 6 bases, there was a span of 5 bases. The CDR3 length is 10 residues. Germline CDR1 is MDHEN and CDR2 is SYDVKM. CDR3 in DNA: TGTGCCAGCGGGGCCAATGAGCAGTTCTTC. It specifies CASGANEQFF.

A few counts support this clone. The chain couples TRBV14 to TRBJ1-6; D remains unclear. This CDR3 region has 14 residues. V shed 4 bases and J shed 9 bases, with 13 bases lying between them. Per germline, CDR1 SGHDN and CDR2 FVKESK. CDR3 sequence: CASSLQRVRSPLHF. The CDR3 nucleotides read TGTGCCAGCAGCCTGCAGCGGGTACGTTCACCCCTCCACTTT.

The chain has TRBV30 and TRBJ1-3; 9 nucleotides align to TRBD1. CDR3 length: 16 amino acids. In germline, CDR1 is GTSNPN, CDR2 SVGIG (reference sequence). With V trimmed by 2 bases and J by 0 bases, 5 bases remained unmatched. For the CDR3, the DNA is TGTGCCTGGAGTTTGACAGGGGGAAGCTCTGGAAACACCATATATTTT. Protein: CAWSLTGGSSGNTIYF. Full variable domain (outside the CDR3, taken from reference TRBV30 and TRBJ1-3): SQTIHQWPATLVQPVGSPLSLECTVEGTSNPNLYWYRQAAGRGLQLLFYSVGIGQISSEVPQNLSASRPQDRQFILSSKKLLLSDSGFYLCAWSLTGGSSGNTIYFGEGSWLTVV.